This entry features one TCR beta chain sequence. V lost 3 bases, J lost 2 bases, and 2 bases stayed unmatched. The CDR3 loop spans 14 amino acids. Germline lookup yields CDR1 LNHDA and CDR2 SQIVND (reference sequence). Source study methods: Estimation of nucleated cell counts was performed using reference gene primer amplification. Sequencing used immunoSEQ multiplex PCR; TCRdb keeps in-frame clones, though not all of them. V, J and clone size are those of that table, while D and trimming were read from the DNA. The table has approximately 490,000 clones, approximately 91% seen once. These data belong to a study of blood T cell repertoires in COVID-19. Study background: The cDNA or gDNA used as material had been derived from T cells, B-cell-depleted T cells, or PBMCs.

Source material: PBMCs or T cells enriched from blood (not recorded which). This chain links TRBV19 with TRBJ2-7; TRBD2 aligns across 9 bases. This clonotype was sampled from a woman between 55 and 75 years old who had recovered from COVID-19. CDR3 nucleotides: TGTGCCAGTAGTATGACTAGCGGCACCTACGAGCAGTACTTC. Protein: CASSMTSGTYEQYF.